A single sample is the source of the 24 T cell receptor beta chains below, sequenced in a study of T cell responses to AZD1222 COVID-19 vaccine. TCRdb's table, derived via immunoSEQ multiplex PCR, lists solely in-frame clones and lacks some. The repertoire has about 160,000 clones, roughly 92% of them found once; the top ten carry 4% to 5.5%. This specimen consisted of peripheral blood, obtained 28 days after the second AZD1222 dose. The origin of the receptors is an adult who received the AZD1222 COVID-19 vaccine.

Points on this clone: A read error is likely, as this CDR3 ends without the conserved phenylalanine or tryptophan. The DNA is left out, because the CDR3 cannot be placed on it with certainty; the CDR3 is given as TCRdb lists it. V and J are TRBV21-1 and TRBJ2-7. TRBV21-1 is tagged as a pseudogene. Ends included, the CDR3 has 8 residues. The CDR3 region is CASSRTRR.

The V gene is TRBV7-9, the J gene TRBJ2-1, with a tentative D call TRBD2 (6 bases). Trimming took off 3 bases at V and 4 bases at J, with 10 bases between the two ends. The CDR3 runs 14 residues. Per germline, CDR1 SEHNR and CDR2 FQNEAQ (reference sequence). CDR3 nucleotide sequence: TGTGCCAGCAGCTTGTCTGGGGGGTACAATGAGCAGTTCTTC. This translates into CASSLSGGYNEQFF.

V and J are TRBV28 and TRBJ2-7, with D unclear. Germline V gives CDR1 MDHEN, CDR2 SYDVKM. The length of the CDR3 is 13 residues. Trimming took off 3 bases at V and 0 bases at J, with 6 bases between the two ends. The CDR3 is CASSFSSSYEQYF. CDR3 bases: TGTGCCAGCAGTTTCTCAAGCTCCTACGAGCAGTACTTC.

V and J are TRBV28 and TRBJ2-7; no reliable D call. V shed 3 bases and J shed 3 bases, with 9 bases lying between them. CDR1 and CDR2 from the germline V gene are MDHEN and SYDVKM. The CDR3 is made up of 13 amino acids. The CDR3 loop is CASSLRPGYEQYF. DNA of the CDR3: TGTGCCAGCAGTTTGCGACCCGGCTACGAGCAGTACTTC. The full variable domain, its missing parts supplied by reference TRBV28 and TRBJ2-7, is DVKVTQSSRYLVKRTGEKVFLECVQDMDHENMFWYRQDPGLGLRLIYFSYDVKMKEKGDIPEGYSVSREKKERFSLILESASTNQTSMYLCASSLRPGYEQYFGPGTRLTVT.

CDR3 protein: CASSTGGNYNEQFF. The CDR3 region has the DNA TGTGCCAGCAGCACGGGGGGGAATTACAATGAGCAGTTCTTC. V is TRBV7-9 and J is TRBJ2-1; 8 nucleotides match TRBD2. Trimming removed 5 bases from V and 4 bases from J; junction bases left unmatched: 4. This CDR3 comprises 14 residues. Germline V gene lookup returns CDR1 SEHNR and CDR2 FQNEAQ (reference sequence).

In nucleotides, the CDR3 is TGTGCCAGCAGCTCAGCGGACCAAGAGACCCAGTACTTC. This encodes CASSSADQETQYF. This chain connects TRBV28 to TRBJ2-5, with TRBD2 as a possible D gene (5 bases). Looked up from germline, CDR1 is MDHEN and CDR2 is SYDVKM. The ends were cut back, 6 bases at V and 0 bases at J, with 8 bases in the middle. The CDR3 contains 13 residues.

V usage is TRBV2 and J usage is TRBJ1-1; D unclear. Looked up from germline, CDR1 is SNHLY and CDR2 is FYNNEI. CDR3 length equals 13 residues. V was cut by 4 bases and J by 1 base, with 7 bases left in between. The CDR3 region has the DNA TGTGCCAGCAGTGTCGACGGGAACACTGAAGCTTTCTTT. Protein: CASSVDGNTEAFF.

The rearrangement joins TRBV19 to TRBJ1-2, with a possible D match to TRBD1 (5 bases). Trimming took 2 bases from V and 1 from J, leaving 14 bases between them. This CDR3 has 16 amino acids. Looked up from germline, CDR1 is LNHDA and CDR2 is SQIVND (reference sequence). The DNA for the CDR3 is TGTGCCAGTAGTATATCTGACAGATCTATTAACTATGGCTACACCTTC. Its protein is CASSISDRSINYGYTF.

The rearrangement joins TRBV19 to TRBJ2-3, with D maybe TRBD2 (6 bases). Trimming took 1 base from V and 6 from J, leaving 14 bases between them. The CDR3 length is 15 residues. CDR1 LNHDA and CDR2 SQIVND come from the germline V gene (reference sequence). CDR3 region: CASSIGSSVLDTQYF. CDR3 DNA: TGTGCCAGTAGTATAGGATCTAGCGTGTTGGATACGCAGTATTTT.

The V and J genes are TRBV25-1 and TRBJ1-2, with D perhaps matching TRBD1 (5 bases). This CDR3 is 17 amino acids long. Trimming cost V 0 bases and J 1 base, with 15 bases left between them. Germline CDR1 is MGHDK and CDR2 is SYGVNS. The DNA of the CDR3 is TGTGCCAGCAGTGAATATTTGAGCGGGGGGAGTAACTATGGCTACACCTTC. The encoded protein is CASSEYLSGGSNYGYTF.

The V and J genes are TRBV28 and TRBJ2-7; D may be TRBD1 (6 bases). The germline V gene encodes CDR1 MDHEN and CDR2 SYDVKM. The CDR3 extends over 15 amino acids. V dropped 6 bases and J dropped 2 bases, with 17 bases sitting between them. The CDR3 DNA follows: TGTGCCAGCAGCGCCACTGGACAGCTGACCTACGAGCAGTACTTC. Encoded protein: CASSATGQLTYEQYF.

This chain links TRBV7-2 with TRBJ1-1; TRBD1 matches at 11 bases. Germline V gene data show CDR1 as SGHTA and CDR2 as FQGNSA. The CDR3 length is 17 residues. V shed 1 base and J 5 bases; nucleotides not matched to a gene: 9. The CDR3 sequence: CASSLVGTGGEGTEAFF. CDR3 sequence (DNA): TGTGCCAGCAGCTTAGTCGGGACAGGGGGTGAAGGAACTGAAGCTTTCTTT.

The CDR3 DNA reads as TGTGCCAGTAGTGAAGGACAGGGCTATGGCTACACCTTC. This gives the protein CASSEGQGYGYTF. The chain has TRBV19 and TRBJ1-2; 8 bases are shared with TRBD1. Trimming took 5 bases from V and 4 from J; bases not matched to a gene: 3. The CDR3 is 13 amino acids. Germline V gene lookup returns CDR1 LNHDA and CDR2 SQIVND (reference sequence). The full variable domain, in which reference TRBV19 and TRBJ1-2 provide the parts outside the CDR3, is DGGITQSPKYLFRKEGQNVTLSCEQNLNHDAMYWYRQDPGQGLRLIYYSQIVNDFQKGDIAEGYSVSREKKESFPLTVTSAQKNPTAFYLCASSEGQGYGYTFGSGTRLTVV.

The genes are TRBV2 and TRBJ2-1; D perhaps matches TRBD2 (5 bases). Trimming shortened V by 3 bases and J by 4 bases, and 13 bases separated the two germline ends. The CDR3 length is 15 residues. Germline CDR1 SNHLY, CDR2 FYNNEI. CDR3: CASSEDPSSYNEQFF. The CDR3 DNA is TGTGCCAGCAGTGAGGACCCTAGCTCTTACAATGAGCAGTTCTTC.

This sequence joins TRBV29-1 and TRBJ2-2, with TRBD1 matching over 9 bases. Unmatched junction bases numbered 8, after V lost 6 bases and J lost 3 bases. CDR3 length: 15 amino acids. CDR1 SQVTM and CDR2 ANQGSEA come from the germline V gene. The DNA of the CDR3 is TGCAGCGTCCGAGCCGGGACAGGGTACACCGGGGAGCTGTTTTTT. Translated: CSVRAGTGYTGELFF.

The rearrangement uses TRBV28 and TRBJ2-1; D not resolved. V was pared by 1 base and J by 4 bases, with 5 bases between. The CDR3 length is 13 residues. From germline, CDR1 is MDHEN and CDR2 SYDVKM. CDR3 region: CASSLFPYNEQFF. DNA for the CDR3: TGTGCCAGCAGTTTATTCCCATACAATGAGCAGTTCTTC.

This sequence joins TRBV18 and TRBJ1-1; D is unresolved. Germline CDR1 and CDR2: KGHSH and LQKENI. CDR3 length: 15 residues. V was clipped by 1 base and J by 4 bases, with 13 bases between them. CDR3 sequence reads: CASSPRRAWGTEAFF. In DNA, the CDR3 is TGTGCCAGCTCACCACGGAGGGCGTGGGGCACTGAAGCTTTCTTT.

The V call is TRBV28, the J call TRBJ1-3; 11 bases are a match to TRBD1. The CDR3 has 14 amino acids. Germline V gives CDR1 MDHEN, CDR2 SYDVKM. V lost 5 bases and J lost 6; bases outside the gene matches: 3. CDR3 residues: CASSGTGGINTIYF. The CDR3 DNA sequence: TGTGCCAGCAGTGGGACAGGGGGAATAAACACCATATATTTT. Looking up the rest from reference TRBV28 and TRBJ1-3 gives the full variable domain: DVKVTQSSRYLVKRTGEKVFLECVQDMDHENMFWYRQDPGLGLRLIYFSYDVKMKEKGDIPEGYSVSREKKERFSLILESASTNQTSMYLCASSGTGGINTIYFGEGSWLTVV.

The V call is TRBV19, the J call TRBJ2-1; 8 bases fit TRBD2. Germline V lookup: CDR1 LNHDA, CDR2 SQIVND (reference sequence). The CDR3 length is 14 residues. V trimming: 6 bases; J trimming: 2 bases; junction bases outside the gene matches: 3. The CDR3 here is CASRERETYNEQFF. CDR3 in DNA: TGTGCCAGTAGGGAGCGGGAGACCTACAATGAGCAGTTCTTC.

The chain combines TRBV24-1 with TRBJ1-2; no clear D. V was shortened by 5 bases and J by 3 bases, with 12 bases between the two germline ends. Looked up from germline, CDR1 is KGHDR and CDR2 is SFDVKD. The CDR3 length is 14 residues. CDR3 sequence (DNA): TGTGCCACCAGTGGTACCGATTCTTACTATGGCTACACCTTC. Its translation is CATSGTDSYYGYTF.

The chain is built from TRBV5-4 and TRBJ2-2; TRBD1 might be the D (5 bases). V lost 0 bases to trimming and J lost 0 bases, with 15 bases between them. Germline V lookup: CDR1 SGHNT, CDR2 YYREEE (reference sequence). The CDR3 extends over 18 amino acids. Here the CDR3 DNA reads TGTGCCAGCAGCTTGGACTCGACAGCCCCTCCGAACACCGGGGAGCTGTTTTTT. It specifies CASSLDSTAPPNTGELFF.

This chain links TRBV6-6 with TRBJ2-5; perhaps D is TRBD1 or TRBD2 (6 bases each). V gave up 7 bases and J gave up 5 bases, with 20 bases separating them. This CDR3 comprises 15 residues. Germline CDR1 is MNHNY and CDR2 is SVGAGI (reference sequence). The DNA for the CDR3 is TGTGCCAGCACGGATCTAGGGGGGTGCGGGGAGACCCAGTACTTC. Encoded protein: CASTDLGGCGETQYF.

V is TRBV4-2 and J is TRBJ2-7; 7 bases agree with TRBD2. V shed 4 bases, J shed 3 bases, and the junction held 9 bases outside the gene matches. The CDR3 totals 15 residues. Germline V gives CDR1 LGHNA, CDR2 YNFKEQ. The CDR3 loop is CASSPLARGVYEQYF. CDR3 in DNA: TGTGCCAGCAGCCCACTAGCGAGAGGGGTCTACGAGCAGTACTTC.

V usage is TRBV7-2 and J usage is TRBJ1-5; no clear D. The germline V gene has CDR1 SGHTA and CDR2 FQGNSA. Between the trimmed V and J ends, which lost 1 base and 5 bases, there was a span of 6 bases. The CDR3 covers 13 residues. The CDR3 sequence is CASSLDTYQPQHF. DNA for the CDR3: TGTGCCAGCAGCTTAGATACGTATCAGCCCCAGCATTTT.